Listed below are T cell receptor beta chains from one sample, sequenced in a study of blood T cell repertoires in COVID-19. Using immunoSEQ multiplex PCR, the repertoire was profiled, and TCRdb retains in-frame clones only, with some absent. The sample carries under 95,000 clones, more than 70% recorded once. The sample taken for sequencing was peripheral blood. All receptors come from a human donor with acute or convalescent COVID-19. The donor label of this sample is uncertain. CDR3s include the opening cysteine and the closing phenylalanine or tryptophan. The D gene is left open where the match is weak. A clone size is listed for some rows: how often the clone was seen (once, few, many), or a class if it is expanded.

j_call | d_call | cdr3_length | v_call | clone_size | cdr3_aa | cdr3_nt
TRBJ1-1 | TRBD1 | 15 | TRBV10-1 | few | CASSAGQGSYTEAFF | TGCGCCAGCTCCGCGGGACAGGGGTCTTACACTGAAGCTTTCTTT
TRBJ2-1 | NA | 15 | TRBV6-2/TRBV6-3 | NA | CASSKPMSSYNEQFF | TGTGCCAGCAGTAAACCCATGAGCTCCTACAATGAGCAGTTCTTC
TRBJ1-4 | TRBD1 | 16 | TRBV5-6 | NA | CASSTGTGGLDEKLFF | TGTGCCAGCAGCACCGGGACAGGGGGCTTGGATGAAAAACTGTTTTTT
TRBJ1-2 | TRBD1 | 11 | TRBV29-1 | NA | CSVDQTGDYTF | TGCAGCGTAGACCAAACAGGGGACTACACCTTC
TRBJ2-2 | NA | 14 | TRBV27 | many | CASSLQSSAGELFF | TGTGCCAGCAGTTTACAGTCTAGCGCCGGGGAGCTGTTTTTT
TRBJ2-3 | NA | 16 | TRBV27 | NA | CASRMAGPSPTDTQYF | TGTGCCAGCAGAATGGCGGGACCTTCGCCCACAGATACGCAGTATTTT
TRBJ2-3 | TRBD1 | 14 | TRBV28 | NA | CASSLGTARDTQYF | TGTGCCAGCAGTTTAGGGACAGCCAGGGATACGCAGTATTTT
TRBJ2-7 | NA | 13 | TRBV7-2 | NA | CASSFNSAYEQYF | TGTGCCAGCAGCTTTAACAGTGCCTACGAGCAGTACTTC
TRBJ2-2 | TRBD1 | 15 | TRBV6-5 | NA | CASSLTGTGTGELFF | TGTGCCAGCAGTTTGACCGGGACAGGGACCGGGGAGCTGTTTTTT
TRBJ2-6 | NA | 17 | TRBV6-2/TRBV6-3 | NA | CASSPSTAASGANVLTF | TGTGCCAGCAGCCCTAGCACCGCCGCCTCTGGGGCCAACGTCCTGACTTTC
TRBJ2-3 | NA | 13 | TRBV10-3 | NA | CAISDQATDTQYF | TGTGCCATCAGTGACCAAGCGACAGATACGCAGTATTTT
TRBJ2-7 | TRBD1 | 15 | TRBV4-3 | NA | CASSPTYGQGYEQYF | TGCGCCAGCAGCCCAACATACGGACAGGGCTACGAGCAGTACTTC
TRBJ1-1 | TRBD1 | 15 | TRBV19 | NA | CASSFQGAGTTEAFF | TGTGCCAGTAGTTTTCAGGGGGCGGGAACGACTGAAGCTTTCTTT
TRBJ2-6 | NA | 18 | TRBV7-6 | NA | CASSSETRGGVGANVLTF | TGTGCCAGCAGTTCCGAGACACGGGGTGGTGTCGGGGCCAACGTCCTGACTTTC
TRBJ1-2 | NA | 15 | TRBV18 | NA | CASSLRAGVDYGYTF | TGTGCCAGCTCACTCCGGGCAGGGGTTGACTATGGCTACACCTTC
TRBJ1-5 | TRBD1 | 15 | TRBV6-5 | NA | CASSRQGPSNQPQHF | TGTGCCAGCAGTCGACAGGGTCCGAGCAATCAGCCCCAGCATTTT
TRBJ1-6 | NA | 15 | TRBV11-2 | NA | CASSSPQGSNSPLHF | TGTGCCAGCAGCTCTCCACAGGGTTCCAATTCACCCCTCCACTTT
TRBJ1-1 | NA | 18 | TRBV28 | NA | CASSSPRGVGSGNTEAFF | TGTGCCAGCAGTTCACCCCGGGGGGTTGGGTCTGGAAACACTGAAGCTTTCTTT
TRBJ1-6 | NA | 15 | TRBV30 | NA | CAWSVGRRATSPLHF | TGTGCCTGGAGTGTCGGTCGCAGGGCGACTTCACCCCTCCACTTT
TRBJ1-5 | TRBD1 | 16 | TRBV7-9 | NA | CASSSGQVDSNQPQHF | TGTGCCAGCAGCTCGGGACAGGTCGATAGCAATCAGCCCCAGCATTTT
TRBJ2-1 | NA | 14 | TRBV5-1 | NA | CASSAGLKYNEQFF | TGCGCCAGCAGCGCCGGTCTAAAATACAATGAGCAGTTCTTC
TRBJ2-7 | TRBD1 | 15 | TRBV7-9 | NA | CASSLGGQGQYEQYF | TGTGCCAGCAGCTTGGGGGGACAGGGCCAATACGAGCAGTACTTC
TRBJ2-3 | TRBD2 | 16 | TRBV9 | NA | CASSVAGSGGTDTQYF | TGTGCCAGCAGCGTAGCGGGTAGCGGGGGCACAGATACGCAGTATTTT
TRBJ2-5 | TRBD2 | 15 | TRBV29-1 | NA | CSPPPSGGEQETQYF | TGCAGCCCACCCCCTAGCGGGGGAGAACAAGAGACCCAGTACTTC
TRBJ1-1 | NA | 15 | TRBV27 | NA | CASSLWQVRNTEAFF | TGTGCCAGCAGTTTATGGCAGGTTCGGAACACTGAAGCTTTCTTT
TRBJ2-5 | NA | 16 | TRBV5-1 | NA | CASSLEGGLIGETQYF | TGCGCCAGCAGCTTGGAAGGAGGGCTGATCGGAGAGACCCAGTACTTC
TRBJ2-1 | NA | 11 | TRBV7-9 | NA | CASSPSNEQFF | TGTGCCAGCAGCCCTTCGAATGAGCAGTTCTTC
TRBJ2-4 | TRBD1 | 13 | TRBV6-5 | once | CASSTGQGYIQYF | TGTGCCAGCAGTACGGGACAGGGGTACATTCAGTACTTC
TRBJ2-4 | NA | 18 | TRBV28 | NA | CASSLFQGPRVAKNIQYF | TGTGCCAGCAGTTTATTCCAAGGTCCCCGGGTAGCCAAAAACATTCAGTACTTC
TRBJ2-3 | NA | 13 | TRBV12-3/TRBV12-4 | NA | CASSRGSGGSEYF | TGTGCCAGCAGCCGAGGGTCAGGGGGGAGCGAGTATTTT
TRBJ2-7 | TRBD1 | 14 | TRBV7-6 | NA | CASSSGQGAGEQYF | TGTGCCAGCAGCTCGGGACAGGGGGCGGGGGAGCAGTACTTC
TRBJ2-3 | NA | 12 | TRBV28 | NA | CASSPSTDTQYF | TGTGCCAGCAGTCCAAGCACAGATACGCAGTATTTT